Following are 23 T cell receptor beta chains from one sample sequenced in a study of T-cell memory formation after mild COVID-19. Using its own MiXCR run on the 5' RACE reads, TCRdb lists one record per CDR3 protein. Among 270,000 or so distinct CDR3 sequences, approximately 15% were seen once, and the ten largest hold roughly a fifth. Sequenced input: PBMCs or a T cell subset sorted from them (not recorded which). These TCRs come from a man younger than 30 who had mild COVID-19 (a few samples of this study predate the infection). Cell type and time point are not known.

The gene calls are TRBV7-4 and TRBJ1-5; maybe TRBD1 (6 bases). The CDR3 has 16 residues. The germline V gene encodes CDR1 SGHVT and CDR2 SQSDAQ. The ends were cut back, 6 bases at V and 0 bases at J, with 15 bases in the middle. The CDR3: CASRPRQEVSNQPQHF. Here the CDR3 DNA reads TGTGCCAGCAGACCTAGACAGGAGGTTAGCAATCAGCCCCAGCATTTT.

This clonotype was found a few times. The V gene is TRBV28, the J gene TRBJ2-7; TRBD1 matches 8 bases. Germline CDR1 is MDHEN and CDR2 is SYDVKM. With V trimmed by 5 bases and J by 4 bases, 4 bases remained unmatched. The CDR3 is 13 residues long. CDR3 amino acids: CASSQGQEYEQYV. CDR3 in DNA: TGTGCCAGCAGTCAGGGACAGGAGTACGAGCAGTACGTC.

J is TRBJ1-2 and V is TRBV6-5; tentative D call: TRBD1 (6 bases). This CDR3 contains 16 residues. Germline assignment: CDR1 MNHEY and CDR2 SVGAGI. V lost 2 bases to trimming and J lost 5 bases, with 18 bases between them. CDR3 residues: CASSYRQQGRGYGYTF. The CDR3 DNA reads as TGTGCCAGCAGTTACCGACAACAGGGCAGGGGATATGGCTACACCTTC.

This clonotype was detected only a few times. The chain combines TRBV6-1 with TRBJ1-3, with no clear D. CDR1 and CDR2 (germline): MNHNS, SASEGT. V was clipped by 6 bases and J by 0 bases, with 15 bases between them. This CDR3 is 16 amino acids long. In DNA, the CDR3 is TGTGCCAGCAGGACGGGGAACAGCCGCTCTGGAAACACCATATATTTT. It codes for CASRTGNSRSGNTIYF.

This CDR3 is CASSTAPSTDTQYF. CDR3 bases: TGTGCCAGCAGCACGGCCCCCAGCACAGATACGCAGTATTTT. The chain employs TRBV7-2 and TRBJ2-3; D ambiguous. The ends were cut back, 5 bases at V and 0 bases at J, with 9 bases in the middle. The germline gives CDR1 SGHTA, CDR2 FQGNSA. The CDR3 runs to 14 residues.

In this sample, this clonotype turned up a few times. V gene TRBV29-1 combines with J gene TRBJ2-2; a possible D gene is TRBD1 (7 bases). CDR1 and CDR2 from the germline V gene are SQVTM and ANQGSEA. CDR3 size: 14 residues. Trimming took 3 bases from V and 3 from J, leaving 11 bases between them. CDR3 region: CSVEARGDTGELFF. The CDR3 region has the DNA TGCAGCGTTGAGGCCAGGGGGGACACCGGGGAGCTGTTTTTT.

The chain couples TRBV4-2 to TRBJ1-6, with D unclear. The germline CDR1 and CDR2 sequences are LGHNA and YNFKEQ. V dropped 3 bases and J dropped 8 bases, with 14 bases sitting between them. The CDR3 consists of 15 residues. The chain's CDR3 is CASSQAMGWHSPLHF. The CDR3 DNA follows: TGTGCCAGCAGCCAGGCAATGGGATGGCATTCACCCCTCCACTTT.

The V call is TRBV7-2, the J call TRBJ2-1; D not resolved. The CDR3 totals 13 residues. Deletions cut 5 bases from V and 6 bases from J, with 11 bases between. Looked up from germline, CDR1 is SGHTA and CDR2 is FQGNSA. CDR3 in amino acids: CASSQRMVNEQFF. The CDR3 DNA reads as TGTGCCAGCAGCCAAAGGATGGTCAATGAGCAGTTCTTC.

V is TRBV24-1 and J is TRBJ1-1; no firm D call. CDR3 size: 16 residues. Germline-derived CDR1 and CDR2 are KGHDR and SFDVKD. V gave up 0 bases and J gave up 1 base, with 11 bases separating them. CDR3 DNA: TGTGCCACCAGTGATTTGATCTGGTGGGAGAACACTGAAGCTTTCTTT. It specifies CATSDLIWWENTEAFF.

This clonotype was detected only a few times. The chain joins TRBV7-2 to TRBJ2-3, with 9 bases fitting TRBD1. This CDR3 contains 15 residues. Losses at the gene ends were 7 bases for V and 4 bases for J; bases not matched to a gene: 9. Per the germline V gene, CDR1 is SGHTA and CDR2 is FQGNSA. DNA for the CDR3: TGTGCCAGCACCAGAACAGGGGGCATGGCAGATACGCAGTATTTT. Protein product: CASTRTGGMADTQYF.

The V and J genes are TRBV25-1 and TRBJ1-2, with TRBD1 identical over 8 bases. The CDR3 length is 17 residues. Losses at the gene ends were 0 bases for V and 6 bases for J; bases not matched to a gene: 12. Looked up from germline, CDR1 is MGHDK and CDR2 is SYGVNS. The CDR3 loop reads CASSEYPGTGISDGYTF. Written as DNA, the CDR3 is TGTGCCAGCAGTGAATACCCCGGGACAGGTATCTCTGATGGCTACACCTTC.

Many counts were recorded for this clonotype. The chain combines TRBV7-2 with TRBJ2-5; D call uncertain. Trimming stripped 8 bases from V and 5 bases from J, with 18 bases between. The length of the CDR3 is 14 residues. Per the germline V gene, CDR1 is SGHTA and CDR2 is FQGNSA. CDR3 region: CASSPARSSETQYF. CDR3 DNA: TGTGCCAGCTCCCCGGCTCGGTCTTCCGAGACCCAGTACTTC.

The chain carries TRBV4-1 and TRBJ2-7, with a possible D match to TRBD1 (5 bases). Trimming shortened V by 4 bases and J by 0 bases, and 16 bases separated the two germline ends. CDR1 MGHRA and CDR2 YSYEKL come from the germline V gene. The CDR3 runs to 16 residues. The CDR3 spells CASSRGLGQSSYEQYF. CDR3 sequence (DNA): TGCGCCAGCAGCCGGGGTCTTGGACAAAGCTCCTACGAGCAGTACTTC.

The chain carries TRBV28 and TRBJ2-2, with 7 nucleotides matching TRBD1. Germline CDR1 reads MDHEN; CDR2 reads SYDVKM. The CDR3 loop spans 15 amino acids. Trimming took 4 bases from V and 7 from J; bases not matched to a gene: 9. CDR3 nucleotide sequence: TGTGCCAGCAGTTCATCGGACAGGAAGGGCGGGGAGCTGTTTTTT. This sequence encodes CASSSSDRKGGELFF.

This clonotype was counted a few times. The chain carries TRBV24-1 and TRBJ1-5; a weak D match, TRBD1 (6 bases). The CDR3 is 15 amino acids. The V and J ends lost 3 bases and 11 bases respectively, with 19 bases between them. CDR1 is KGHDR and CDR2 is SFDVKD in the germline V gene. CDR3 in DNA: TGTGCCACCAGTGATCCCAAGGGGGAGGGGCGTACCCAGCATTTT. This sequence encodes CATSDPKGEGRTQHF.

This clonotype was recorded a few times. The rearrangement links TRBV5-1 to TRBJ2-2, with D perhaps being TRBD1 or TRBD2 (5 bases each). The CDR3 covers 14 residues. Germline lookup yields CDR1 SGHRS and CDR2 YFSETQ. V was shortened by 4 bases and J by 6 bases, with 13 bases between the two germline ends. The CDR3 here is CASSTGAGPGELFF. DNA for the CDR3: TGCGCCAGCAGCACCGGGGCAGGGCCCGGGGAGCTGTTTTTT.

The chain employs TRBV7-3 and TRBJ2-5; perhaps TRBD2 as D (5 bases). With 0 bases removed from V and 3 bases from J, the gap between germline ends came to 11 bases. This CDR3 comprises 15 residues. In germline, CDR1 is SGHTA, CDR2 FQGTGA. CDR3 amino acids: CASSLTSEGEETQYF. DNA of the CDR3: TGTGCCAGCAGCTTAACTAGCGAGGGAGAAGAGACCCAGTACTTC.

The CDR3 sequence is CASRLYPYNQETQYF. The CDR3 bases are TGTGCCAGCAGGCTATACCCGTATAACCAAGAGACCCAGTACTTC. The chain is built from TRBV27 and TRBJ2-5, with no clear D. The V gene's germline CDR1 is MNHEY and CDR2 SMNVEV (reference sequence). V dropped 6 bases and J dropped 0 bases, with 14 bases sitting between them. The CDR3 length is 15 residues.

The chain has TRBV4-3 and TRBJ2-2; 9 nucleotides match TRBD1. Germline V lookup: CDR1 LGHNA, CDR2 YSLEER. The CDR3 is 16 amino acids. The junction had 9 bases not matched to a gene; V was cut back by 7 bases and J by 3 bases. Here the CDR3 reads CASTKRNRGHTGELFF. In DNA form, the CDR3 reads TGCGCCAGCACCAAGAGAAACAGGGGGCACACCGGGGAGCTGTTTTTT.

In its sample, this clonotype was seen a few times. The chain joins TRBV3-1 to TRBJ2-4; possible D gene TRBD2, 6 bases. This CDR3 region has 16 residues. V shed 1 base and J shed 5 bases, with 15 bases lying between them. Germline assignment: CDR1 LGHDT and CDR2 YNNKEL (reference sequence). DNA of the CDR3: TGTGCCAGCAGCCAAGTTGGTGGAGGGCGGGAAAACATTCAGTACTTC. Protein sequence: CASSQVGGGRENIQYF.

This clonotype was seen at least ten times. The V gene is TRBV10-3, the J gene TRBJ2-3, with D possibly being TRBD2 (6 bases). Germline V gene lookup returns CDR1 ENHRY and CDR2 SYGVKD. This CDR3 contains 16 residues. The V and J ends lost 5 bases and 0 bases respectively, with 15 bases between them. CDR3 in amino acids: CAISTAGYPSTDTQYF. The CDR3 DNA is TGTGCCATCAGTACCGCGGGGTACCCTAGCACAGATACGCAGTATTTT.

Turning to this clonotype: Its ends do not fully match the called genes, so a read error is possible. The CDR3 sequence: CASSPLVGRDTGELFF. The DNA of the CDR3 is TGTGCTAGCAGCCCTTTAGTCGGTCGGGACACCGGGGAGCTGTTTTTT. The chain carries TRBV7-7 and TRBJ2-2; D ambiguous. This CDR3 comprises 16 residues. Germline V gene sequence: CDR1 SSHAT, CDR2 FNYEAQ (reference sequence).

The chain couples TRBV5-6 to TRBJ1-5, with D possibly TRBD1 on 5 matching bases. The CDR3 has 15 amino acids. The germline gives CDR1 SGHDT, CDR2 YYEEEE. V was clipped by 7 bases and J by 5 bases, with 19 bases between them. CDR3 in DNA: TGTGCCAGCTCCATACAGGCACCAGTCGATCAGCCCCAGCATTTT. It yields the protein CASSIQAPVDQPQHF.